The following is a T cell receptor beta chain sequence with its context. The antigen is unknown. This sample was included in a study of shared clonotypes between healthy human individuals. Study-wide findings and caveats: Sorted-subset sequencing was shown by rarefaction to be incomplete despite large depth. On the whole, naive subsets had larger estimated richness than memory subsets had.

The V end lost 0 bases, the J end lost 1 base, and 10 bases lay between the germline ends. This CDR3 region has 16 residues. CDR1 and CDR2 from the germline V gene are SEHNR and FQNEAQ (reference sequence). Measured with immunoSEQ multiplex PCR; TCRdb has only the in-frame clones, and not every one. Seen here are over a million clones, roughly 95% observed once, and the top ten hold approximately 1.1%. Donors, healthy HIV-negative adults, lacked recent acute infections or vaccinations. Input material: naive CD4+ T cells sorted from blood. The subset is: CD45RA+ positively selected. This receptor was identified in a man aged 30-40 years in good health. The chain joins TRBV7-9 to TRBJ1-3; maybe TRBD1 (6 bases). The CDR3 loop is CASSLAGGASGNTIYF. The CDR3 DNA is TGTGCCAGCAGCTTAGCGGGGGGCGCGTCTGGAAACACCATATATTTT. Combining the CDR3 with reference TRBV7-9 and TRBJ1-3 gives the whole variable domain DTGVSQNPRHKITKRGQNVTFRCDPISEHNRLYWYRQTLGQGPEFLTYFQNEAQLEKSRLLSDRFSAERPKGSFSTLEIQRTEQGDSAMYLCASSLAGGASGNTIYFGEGSWLTVV.